This T cell receptor beta chain was sequenced in a study of blood T cells in healthy people across ages. Together with a sample-barcoded 5' primer, a J-beta primer mix was included in a second PCR lasting roughly 7 to 11 cycles. Via MiXCR, TCRdb re-called the 5' RACE reads, giving one row per CDR3 protein. The profile covers 650,000 to 800,000 distinct CDR3 sequences, with approximately 48% appearing a single time and about a fifth taken by the ten largest. Looked up from germline, CDR1 is SGDLS and CDR2 is YYNGEE. The V gene end was trimmed by 4 bases and the J gene end by 3 bases; junction bases not matched to a gene: 4. The length of the CDR3 is 14 residues. Many counts were recorded for this clonotype. The antigen is unknown. The study, taken as a whole, reports: One million T cells yielded diversity estimates that were considered underestimates. Roughly linear declines in TCR beta diversity per million T cells occurred with age.

Material: blood. This sequence was found in a man in his 60s in good health. The V gene is TRBV9, the J gene TRBJ2-7; TRBD1 aligns across 10 bases. CDR3 in amino acids: CASSPGTGVYEQYF. As DNA, the CDR3 is TGTGCCAGCAGCCCCGGGACAGGGGTCTACGAGCAGTACTTC.